These 3 T cell receptor beta chains were all obtained from the same sample, sequenced in a study of blood T cells in healthy people across ages. A J-beta primer mix and a sample-barcoded 5' primer were used in a second PCR of about 7 to 11 cycles. In TCRdb, the 5' RACE reads were re-called with MiXCR into one record per CDR3 protein. The table has some 1.1 million distinct CDR3 sequences, around two fifths seen once; the top ten hold about an eighth. Sequenced sample: blood. The receptors originated from a man aged 18 to 29 in good health.

This clonotype was counted between two and nine times. The chain joins TRBV2 to TRBJ1-2; no clear D. The CDR3 extends over 13 amino acids. Trimming removed 4 bases at V and 1 base at J, with 7 bases between. Germline V gene sequence: CDR1 SNHLY, CDR2 FYNNEI. CDR3 nucleotide sequence: TGTGCCAGCAGTGCAGGCATTAACTATGGCTACACCTTC. Translating it yields CASSAGINYGYTF.

This sequence joins TRBV12-3 or TRBV12-4 and TRBJ1-1; D perhaps matches TRBD1 (6 bases). Trimming stripped 6 bases from V and 8 bases from J, with 22 bases between. This CDR3 has 15 residues. CDR3 residues: CASRPAGGVASEAFF. CDR3 sequence (DNA): TGTGCCAGCAGGCCAGCGGGGGGCGTTGCTTCGGAAGCTTTCTTT.

This clonotype was detected a few times. The chain is built from TRBV14 and TRBJ1-2; perhaps TRBD1 as D (6 bases). CDR3 length: 17 amino acids. CDR1 and CDR2 from the germline V gene are SGHDN and FVKESK. Trimming cost V 2 bases and J 3 bases, with 19 bases left between them. CDR3 DNA: TGTGCCAGCAGCCAACTCCCGTTAGGGGGGTCGTACTATGGCTACACCTTC. Translating it yields CASSQLPLGGSYYGYTF.